The 32 T cell receptor beta chains given below trace back to one sample, sequenced in a study of Ad26.COV2.S vaccination and SARS-CoV-2 variants. The assay was immunoSEQ multiplex PCR, and TCRdb's table has in-frame clones only and misses some. The table shows over 200,000 clones, with roughly 90% occurring only once. The treatment here: some 19 received Ad26.COV2.S at low or high dose, single or two shots; about 5 received placebo; per-sample allocation not given. Each sample was drawn 63 days after the first injection (of vaccine or placebo). The sample consisted of peripheral blood, taken in a trial of Ad26.COV2.S vaccine versus placebo. The receptors shown here come from a person between 18 and 59 years old who received the Ad26.COV2.S COVID-19 vaccine or a placebo.

The V and J genes are TRBV25-1 and TRBJ1-3, with 7 positions matching TRBD1. Germline V gene sequence: CDR1 MGHDK, CDR2 SYGVNS. The V segment lost 6 bases and the J segment 9 bases; nucleotides outside the gene matches: 8. The CDR3 extends over 13 amino acids. The CDR3, as DNA: TGTGCCAGCAGCGCAACAGGGGTCGCCACCATATATTTT. Its protein product is CASSATGVATIYF.

The chain is built from TRBV6-5 and TRBJ1-2; the D is unclear. There are 15 residues in the CDR3. The V end was cut by 0 bases, the J end by 1 base, with 9 bases between. Germline V CDR1 and CDR2: MNHEY, SVGAGI. CDR3 protein: CASSYSGRYNYGYTF. CDR3 bases: TGTGCCAGCAGTTACTCCGGGAGATATAACTATGGCTACACCTTC.

This chain links TRBV5-4 with TRBJ2-5; D unresolved. This CDR3 region has 15 residues. V was cut by 4 bases and J by 3 bases, with 16 bases left in between. Looked up from germline, CDR1 is SGHNT and CDR2 is YYREEE (reference sequence). Here the CDR3 reads CASSVGATPKETQYF. In DNA form, the CDR3 reads TGTGCCAGCAGCGTTGGAGCCACCCCTAAAGAGACCCAGTACTTC. Full variable domain (rest looked up from reference TRBV5-4 and TRBJ2-5): ETGVTQSPTHLIKTRGQQVTLRCSSQSGHNTVSWYQQALGQGPQFIFQYYREEENGRGNFPPRFSGLQFPNYSSELNVNALELDDSALYLCASSVGATPKETQYFGPGTRLLVL.

The chain is built from TRBV27 and TRBJ2-3; tentative D call: TRBD2 (6 bases). Germline-derived CDR1 and CDR2 are MNHEY and SMNVEV (reference sequence). Trimming removed 3 bases at V and 0 bases at J, with 10 bases between. The CDR3 consists of 15 residues. The CDR3 DNA is TGTGCCAGCAGTTTTGGCGGGACGAGCACAGATACGCAGTATTTT. This encodes CASSFGGTSTDTQYF.

The chain is built from TRBV28 and TRBJ1-1, with D possibly being TRBD1 (5 bases). There are 13 residues in the CDR3. Looked up from germline, CDR1 is MDHEN and CDR2 is SYDVKM. The ends were cut back, 2 bases at V and 6 bases at J, with 10 bases in the middle. The CDR3 DNA reads as TGTGCCAGCAGTTTAGGACATTATCCTGAAGCTTTCTTT. Its translation is CASSLGHYPEAFF.

The chain is built from TRBV7-2 and TRBJ2-5; 8 nucleotides align to TRBD1. The CDR3 has 15 amino acids. The V gene end was trimmed by 3 bases and the J gene end by 5 bases; junction bases not matched to a gene: 8. Germline CDR1 reads SGHTA; CDR2 reads FQGNSA. The CDR3 reads CASSFGTGEGETQYF. The CDR3 DNA is TGTGCCAGCAGCTTTGGGACAGGTGAAGGCGAGACCCAGTACTTC.

The chain couples TRBV19 to TRBJ1-4; the D gene is possibly TRBD1 (6 bases). The V end was cut by 5 bases, the J end by 7 bases, with 14 bases between. This CDR3 spans 14 amino acids. Germline lookup yields CDR1 LNHDA and CDR2 SQIVND (reference sequence). This chain's CDR3 is CASSPGRGGEKLFF. DNA of the CDR3: TGTGCCAGTAGTCCGGGCAGGGGCGGTGAAAAACTGTTTTTT.

This chain uses TRBV6-5 with TRBJ1-2; D gene uncertain. With 8 bases removed from V and 8 bases from J, the gap between germline ends came to 21 bases. The CDR3 is made up of 14 amino acids. CDR1 and CDR2 (germline): MNHEY, SVGAGI. The CDR3 sequence is CASSTNDKAGGYTF. The DNA for the CDR3 is TGTGCCAGCTCCACCAATGACAAGGCGGGCGGCTACACCTTC.

As concerns this clone: An end of the junction differs from the germline gene, which may be a read error. J is TRBJ2-1 and V is TRBV24-1, with 8 bases identical to TRBD1. The CDR3 is made up of 16 amino acids. CDR1 KGHDR and CDR2 SFDVKD come from the germline V gene. CDR3 sequence: CATSNFGQGATNEQFF. The CDR3 DNA reads as TGTGCCACCAGTAATTTCGGCCAGGGGGCGACCAATGAGCAGTTCTTC.

The rearrangement joins TRBV27 to TRBJ2-7, with D possibly being TRBD1 (7 bases). V lost 4 bases and J 6 bases, leaving 19 bases between the germline ends. The CDR3 sequence is 15 residues long. CDR1 and CDR2 (germline): MNHEY, SMNVEV (reference sequence). The CDR3: CASSSSGGLSGEQYF. The DNA of the CDR3 is TGTGCCAGCAGTTCATCAGGGGGGCTGTCAGGCGAGCAGTACTTC.

The V call is TRBV9, the J call TRBJ1-5; 9 nucleotides align to TRBD1. CDR3 size: 19 residues. J gave up 1 base and V 0 bases, and 11 bases lay outside the gene matches. Germline CDR1 reads SGDLS; CDR2 reads YYNGEE. CDR3 protein: CASSVGPGTGPGSNQPQHF. In DNA, the CDR3 is TGTGCCAGCAGCGTAGGTCCCGGGACAGGGCCGGGAAGCAATCAGCCCCAGCATTTT.

The chain has TRBV30 and TRBJ1-1; D call uncertain. This CDR3 spans 12 amino acids. Looked up from germline, CDR1 is GTSNPN and CDR2 is SVGIG (reference sequence). Trimming took 1 base from V and 5 from J, leaving 8 bases between them. CDR3: CAWSAGKTEAFF. The CDR3 bases are TGTGCCTGGAGTGCTGGGAAAACTGAAGCTTTCTTT.

This clone was seen once. The V call is TRBV24-1, the J call TRBJ2-7; a weak D match, TRBD1 (6 bases). This CDR3 contains 13 residues. Trimming cost V 1 base and J 4 bases, with 7 bases left between them. Germline CDR1 is KGHDR and CDR2 is SFDVKD. The CDR3 spells CATSDLQGYEQYF. CDR3 coding DNA: TGTGCCACCAGTGATTTACAGGGATACGAGCAGTACTTC.

The chain couples TRBV2 to TRBJ2-7; perhaps TRBD1 as D (7 bases). V was trimmed by 10 bases and J by 0 bases, leaving 19 bases between them. CDR3 length: 15 residues. Germline V lookup: CDR1 SNHLY, CDR2 FYNNEI. For the CDR3, the DNA is TGTGCCATCTCCTGGGGGGCAGGGGGCTCCTACGAGCAGTACTTC. It is translated as CAISWGAGGSYEQYF.

This clone was counted many times. This chain joins TRBV7-2 and TRBJ2-7; D call uncertain. Trimming removed 5 bases from V and 2 bases from J, with 13 bases in between. The CDR3 is made up of 14 amino acids. Germline V gene sequence: CDR1 SGHTA, CDR2 FQGNSA. DNA for the CDR3: TGTGCCAGCAGCCCAATGACACCACCCTACGAGCAGTACTTC. Translating it yields CASSPMTPPYEQYF. The whole variable domain, remainder taken from reference TRBV7-2 and TRBJ2-7, is GAGVSQSPSNKVTEKGKDVELRCDPISGHTALYWYRQSLGQGLEFLIYFQGNSAPDKSGLPSDRFSAERTGGSVSTLTIQRTQQEDSAVYLCASSPMTPPYEQYFGPGTRLTVT.

The chain has TRBV5-1 and TRBJ1-2; D gene unclear. There are 16 residues in the CDR3. CDR1 and CDR2 (germline): SGHRS, YFSETQ. Trimming stripped 4 bases from V and 1 base from J, with 17 bases between. CDR3 nucleotide sequence: TGCGCCAGCAGCGGTACGGTGAGCCCCCTTAACTATGGCTACACCTTC. As protein: CASSGTVSPLNYGYTF.

J is TRBJ2-1 and V is TRBV6-5; weak D call: TRBD1 (5 bases). The CDR3 is made up of 16 amino acids. Germline V gives CDR1 MNHEY, CDR2 SVGAGI. Trimming cost V 0 bases and J 5 bases, with 14 bases left between them. CDR3 nucleotides: TGTGCCAGCAGTTACTCGACAGCTCCAAGCCACAATGAGCAGTTCTTC. Translation: CASSYSTAPSHNEQFF.

This chain joins TRBV6-2 or TRBV6-3 and TRBJ2-5; tentatively, D is TRBD1 (6 bases). Trimming shortened V by 2 bases and J by 2 bases, and 21 bases separated the two germline ends. The germline V gene encodes CDR1 MNHEY and CDR2 SVGEGT. The CDR3 contains 18 residues. Written as DNA, the CDR3 is TGTGCCAGCAGTTACACCTTCTGGGTCAGGGGACGGCAAGAGACCCAGTACTTC. Its translation is CASSYTFWVRGRQETQYF.

The chain uses TRBV10-3 and TRBJ2-7, with 9 positions matching TRBD1. Germline V gene lookup returns CDR1 ENHRY and CDR2 SYGVKD. The CDR3 has 14 residues. Trimming at V came to 4 bases and at J to 3 bases, leaving 4 bases not matched to a gene. CDR3 bases: TGTGCCATCAGTGCGGGGACAGGGTACTACGAGCAGTACTTC. Its protein is CAISAGTGYYEQYF.

V is TRBV2 and J is TRBJ1-3; no definite D call. CDR1 SNHLY and CDR2 FYNNEI come from the germline V gene. The CDR3 consists of 12 residues. V dropped 7 bases and J dropped 4 bases, with 8 bases sitting between them. CDR3 bases: TGTGCCAGCACAGAAGACGGAAACACCATATATTTT. Translation gives CASTEDGNTIYF.

The chain joins TRBV6-2 or TRBV6-3 to TRBJ1-5, with a tentative D call TRBD1 (5 bases). The CDR3 covers 14 residues. The germline V gene encodes CDR1 MNHEY and CDR2 SVGEGT. Trimming removed 4 bases from V and 2 bases from J, with 9 bases in between. The CDR3 region is CASSLDSRNQPQHF. The CDR3, as DNA: TGTGCCAGCAGTTTAGACAGTCGCAATCAGCCCCAGCATTTT.

This clone was observed once. The chain has TRBV12-3 or TRBV12-4 and TRBJ2-4; D is possibly TRBD1 (5 bases). The CDR3 has 12 amino acids. V lost 4 bases and J 7 bases, leaving 8 bases between the germline ends. CDR3 bases: TGTGCCAGCAGTTGGGGCAGGAACATTCAGTACTTC. Translating it yields CASSWGRNIQYF.

The gene calls are TRBV3-1 (or the pseudogene TRBV3-2) and TRBJ1-1; D remains ambiguous. Germline V gene data show CDR1 as LGHDT and CDR2 as YNNKEL (reference sequence). CDR3 length: 11 residues. V lost 5 bases and J 0 bases, leaving 1 base between the germline ends. The CDR3 region is CASSMNTEAFF. The DNA for the CDR3 is TGTGCCAGCAGCATGAACACTGAAGCTTTCTTT.

The V call is TRBV3-1 (or the pseudogene TRBV3-2), the J call TRBJ2-2; D not resolved. The CDR3 is 12 residues long. Germline CDR1 reads LGHDT; CDR2 reads YNNKEL (reference sequence). Between the trimmed V and J ends, which lost 4 bases and 6 bases, there was a span of 6 bases. CDR3 residues: CASSPLAGELFF. CDR3 bases: TGTGCCAGCAGCCCCCTAGCCGGGGAGCTGTTTTTT.

This clone was picked up a small number of times. The gene calls are TRBV3-1 (or the pseudogene TRBV3-2) and TRBJ2-5, with 10 bases aligning to TRBD1. Losses at the gene ends were 2 bases for V and 3 bases for J; bases not matched to a gene: 6. The CDR3 has 16 residues. In germline, CDR1 is LGHDT, CDR2 YNNKEL (reference sequence). The CDR3 sequence: CASSQRTGGFKETQYF. The CDR3 region has the DNA TGTGCCAGCAGCCAAAGGACAGGGGGATTTAAAGAGACCCAGTACTTC.

The rearrangement joins TRBV5-1 to TRBJ1-1; D might be TRBD1 (5 bases). Germline CDR1 reads SGHRS; CDR2 reads YFSETQ. Trimming pared 4 bases from V and 2 bases from J, leaving 15 bases between. The CDR3 has 15 residues. For the CDR3, the DNA is TGCGCCAGCAGCCTGTCGGGACGGGTAAACACTGAAGCTTTCTTT. Translation: CASSLSGRVNTEAFF.

This clone was seen only once. The chain joins TRBV7-3 to TRBJ2-2; D call uncertain. V shed 1 base and J shed 4 bases, with 7 bases lying between them. Looked up from germline, CDR1 is SGHTA and CDR2 is FQGTGA. The CDR3 is 14 residues long. CDR3: CASSLNGITGELFF. In DNA, the CDR3 is TGTGCCAGCAGCTTAAACGGTATCACCGGGGAGCTGTTTTTT.

This clone has only a few counts. The rearrangement uses TRBV25-1 and TRBJ1-2; possibly TRBD1 for D (6 bases). Germline values: CDR1 MGHDK, CDR2 SYGVNS. Trimming removed 6 bases from V and 2 bases from J, with 16 bases in between. The CDR3 has 15 amino acids. CDR3 in amino acids: CASSCRTAPNYGYTF. The DNA for the CDR3 is TGTGCCAGCAGCTGCCGGACAGCTCCAAACTATGGCTACACCTTC.

The chain carries TRBV7-2 and TRBJ1-5, with no clear D. The V end was cut by 5 bases, the J end by 0 bases, with 14 bases between. This CDR3 has 16 amino acids. Germline-derived CDR1 and CDR2 are SGHTA and FQGNSA. CDR3 amino acids: CASSPRAEYSNQPQHF. As DNA, the CDR3 is TGTGCCAGCAGCCCCCGGGCGGAGTATAGCAATCAGCCCCAGCATTTT.

This chain links TRBV2 with TRBJ2-7, with 8 bases matching TRBD1. Germline CDR1 and CDR2: SNHLY and FYNNEI. Germline trimming cut 4 bases from V and 1 base from J; bases unmatched to any gene: 18. The CDR3 extends over 19 amino acids. CDR3 DNA: TGTGCCAGCAGTGCACCGGGACAGGATTCCACCAAGAGGTCCTACGAGCAGTACTTC. Protein: CASSAPGQDSTKRSYEQYF.

A remark on this clone: Other DNA sequences in this sample translate to the same CDR3. The J gene is TRBJ2-3, the V gene TRBV4-2, with 7 bases fitting TRBD1. V lost 0 bases and J lost 0; bases outside the gene matches: 0. This CDR3 contains 15 residues. CDR1 is LGHNA, CDR2 YNFKEQ, per germline. This chain's CDR3 is CASSQEGQSTDTQYF. The CDR3, as DNA: TGTGCCAGCAGCCAAGAGGGACAGAGCACAGATACGCAGTATTTT.

The rearrangement joins TRBV5-1 to TRBJ2-2, with D tentatively TRBD1 (5 bases). The germline V gene encodes CDR1 SGHRS and CDR2 YFSETQ. This CDR3 region has 17 residues. V dropped 6 bases and J dropped 2 bases, with 20 bases sitting between them. CDR3 coding DNA: TGCGCCAGCACTCTGTCGACCGGACAAATTAACACCGGGGAGCTGTTTTTT. Protein sequence: CASTLSTGQINTGELFF.